The 5 T cell receptor beta chains given below trace back to one sample, sequenced in a study of T cells after yellow fever vaccination. TCRdb recomputed calls from the 5' RACE reads with MiXCR, one row per CDR3 protein. In the table there are 250,000 or so distinct CDR3 sequences, roughly 6.2% of which are singletons. The sample here was CD4+ T cells sorted from PBMCs, taken on the day of the yellow fever booster vaccination. These receptors originate from a young man who received the YFV17D yellow fever vaccine.

This clonotype appeared many times. This chain connects TRBV28 to TRBJ2-7; D possibly corresponds to TRBD2 (5 bases). This CDR3 comprises 15 residues. The germline V gene encodes CDR1 MDHEN and CDR2 SYDVKM. Trimming left V 6 bases short and J 0 bases short, with 15 bases between. DNA of the CDR3: TGTGCCAGCAGCAGCGCGCGGGCCGCCTCCTACGAGCAGTACTTC. It codes for CASSSARAASYEQYF.

This clonotype occurred a few times. This chain joins TRBV3-1 and TRBJ2-7; tentatively, D is TRBD1 (6 bases). This CDR3 is 16 amino acids long. Germline CDR1 is LGHDT and CDR2 is YNNKEL (reference sequence). Trimming left V 5 bases short and J 0 bases short, with 17 bases between. DNA for the CDR3: TGTGCCAGCAGCAGAAACACGGGACATTCCTCCTACGAGCAGTACTTC. Encoded protein: CASSRNTGHSSYEQYF.

This rearrangement joins TRBV5-1 to TRBJ2-7; 9 bases fit TRBD1. Germline V gives CDR1 SGHRS, CDR2 YFSETQ. Trimming removed 2 bases from V and 3 bases from J; junction bases left unmatched: 6. The CDR3 contains 15 residues. For the CDR3, the DNA is TGCGCCAGCAGCTTCACAGGGGGCGATCACTACGAGCAGTACTTC. The encoded protein is CASSFTGGDHYEQYF.

At least ten counts were recorded for this clonotype. This chain connects TRBV4-3 to TRBJ2-3, with TRBD2 identical over 13 bases. Trimming at V came to 1 base and at J to 0 bases, leaving 4 bases not matched to a gene. CDR1 and CDR2 (germline): LGHNA, YSLEER. CDR3 length: 18 amino acids. Written as DNA, the CDR3 is TGCGCCAGCAGCCAAGGACTAGCGGGAGGATTTAGCACAGATACGCAGTATTTT. Its protein product is CASSQGLAGGFSTDTQYF.

This clonotype was counted only a few times. This sequence joins TRBV5-5 and TRBJ1-4, with 7 bases aligning to TRBD1. This CDR3 region has 15 residues. In germline, CDR1 is SGHKS, CDR2 YYEKEE (reference sequence). The V segment lost 0 bases and the J segment 6 bases; nucleotides outside the gene matches: 5. The DNA of the CDR3 is TGTGCCAGCAGCTTGGGTGGGACAGTAGATGAAAAACTGTTTTTT. Its translation: CASSLGGTVDEKLFF.